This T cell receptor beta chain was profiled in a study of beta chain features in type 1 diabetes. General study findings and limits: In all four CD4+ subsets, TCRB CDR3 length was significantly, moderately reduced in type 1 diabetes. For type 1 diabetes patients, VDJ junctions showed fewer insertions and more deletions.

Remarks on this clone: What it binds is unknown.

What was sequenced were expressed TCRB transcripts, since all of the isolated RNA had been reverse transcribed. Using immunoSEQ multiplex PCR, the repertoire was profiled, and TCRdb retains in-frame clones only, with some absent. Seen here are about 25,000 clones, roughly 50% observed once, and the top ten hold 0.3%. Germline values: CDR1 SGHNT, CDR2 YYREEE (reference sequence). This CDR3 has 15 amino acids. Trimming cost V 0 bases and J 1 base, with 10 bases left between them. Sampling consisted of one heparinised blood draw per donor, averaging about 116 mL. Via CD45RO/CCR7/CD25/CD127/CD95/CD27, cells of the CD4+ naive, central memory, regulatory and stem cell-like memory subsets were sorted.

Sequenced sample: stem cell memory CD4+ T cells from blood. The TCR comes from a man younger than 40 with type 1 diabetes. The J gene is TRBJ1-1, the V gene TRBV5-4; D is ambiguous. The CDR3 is CASSLGGRKNTEAFF. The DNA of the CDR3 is TGTGCCAGCAGCTTGGGCGGAAGGAAGAACACTGAAGCTTTCTTT.